Listed here are 23 T cell receptor beta chains from one sample, sequenced in a study of cytomegalovirus exposure and HLA in healthy donors. TCRdb keeps only in-frame clones here, not all; method: immunoSEQ multiplex PCR. The sample yields some 170,000 clones, approximately 88% seen once. Sequenced material: PBMCs. These receptors were collected from a man aged 25-40 years in good health and CMV-seropositive.

This clone was detected only a few times. The chain carries TRBV2 and TRBJ2-7; 11 nucleotides line up with TRBD2. V lost 4 bases, J lost 2 bases, and 4 bases stayed unmatched. Germline loops: CDR1 SNHLY, CDR2 FYNNEI. The CDR3 spans 15 residues. The CDR3 coding sequence is TGTGCCAGCAGTGCGAGACTAGCGGGGCCCTACGAGCAGTACTTC. Translating gives CASSARLAGPYEQYF. The whole variable domain, remainder taken from reference TRBV2 and TRBJ2-7, is EPEVTQTPSHQVTQMGQEVILRCVPISNHLYFYWYRQILGQKVEFLVSFYNNEISEKSEIFDDQFSVERPDGSNFTLKIRSTKLEDSAMYFCASSARLAGPYEQYFGPGTRLTVT.

The rearrangement joins TRBV19 to TRBJ2-2, with 8 bases aligning to TRBD1. V lost 3 bases, J lost 6 bases, and 3 bases stayed unmatched. This CDR3 is 14 amino acids long. Germline CDR1 reads LNHDA; CDR2 reads SQIVND (reference sequence). DNA for the CDR3: TGTGCCAGTAGTATCCAGGGGGCATCCGGGGAGCTGTTTTTT. Translating gives CASSIQGASGELFF.

In its sample, this clone was seen a few times. This chain joins TRBV18 and TRBJ2-3; a weak D match, TRBD1 (5 bases). There are 16 residues in the CDR3. The germline CDR1 and CDR2 sequences are KGHSH and LQKENI. Trimming shortened V by 1 base and J by 0 bases, and 11 bases separated the two germline ends. The CDR3 sequence is CASSPLTAPSTDTQYF. CDR3 bases: TGTGCCAGCTCACCACTGACAGCCCCTAGCACAGATACGCAGTATTTT.

The chain is built from TRBV4-1 and TRBJ2-7; a weak D match, TRBD2 (6 bases). The CDR3 is 18 residues long. Germline V CDR1 and CDR2: MGHRA, YSYEKL. V gave up 0 bases and J gave up 1 base, with 19 bases separating them. This chain's CDR3 is CASSQEVGWGEASYEQYF. CDR3 bases: TGCGCCAGCAGCCAAGAAGTCGGCTGGGGGGAGGCATCCTACGAGCAGTACTTC.

The rearrangement uses TRBV30 and TRBJ1-2, with a possible D match to TRBD1 (6 bases). This CDR3 is 13 amino acids long. CDR1 GTSNPN and CDR2 SVGIG come from the germline V gene (reference sequence). The ends were cut back, 4 bases at V and 6 bases at J, with 15 bases in the middle. CDR3 coding DNA: TGTGCCTGGATGAGAATCAGACAGGATGGCTACACCTTC. This encodes CAWMRIRQDGYTF.

V usage is TRBV7-9 and J usage is TRBJ2-7; TRBD1 might be the D (6 bases). This CDR3 is built from 12 residues. The germline V gene has CDR1 SEHNR and CDR2 FQNEAQ (reference sequence). Trimming took off 4 bases at V and 4 bases at J, with 8 bases between the two ends. CDR3 amino acids: CASSSQGYEQYF. The CDR3 bases are TGTGCCAGCAGCTCACAGGGATACGAGCAGTACTTC.

This chain connects TRBV7-9 to TRBJ2-7, with TRBD1 matching 7 bases. CDR1 is SEHNR, CDR2 FQNEAQ, per germline (reference sequence). V shed 0 bases and J 1 base; nucleotides not matched to a gene: 12. This CDR3 spans 18 amino acids. Here the CDR3 reads CASSLAFIPGQLSYEQYF. The CDR3 DNA reads TGTGCCAGCAGCTTAGCCTTTATCCCGGGACAGCTTTCCTACGAGCAGTACTTC.

The chain employs TRBV9 and TRBJ1-1; D is undetermined. The CDR3 loop spans 16 amino acids. V lost 2 bases and J 11 bases, leaving 25 bases between the germline ends. Germline V gene data show CDR1 as SGDLS and CDR2 as YYNGEE. The DNA of the CDR3 is TGTGCCAGCAGCGTGATCCCCCGAGGGTTCCCTGGGGTCGCTTTCTTT. Translation: CASSVIPRGFPGVAFF.

The chain employs TRBV27 and TRBJ1-4; D might be TRBD1 (5 bases). Germline CDR1 MNHEY, CDR2 SMNVEV (reference sequence). Trimming cost V 8 bases and J 3 bases, with 28 bases left between them. The CDR3 contains 19 residues. Written as DNA, the CDR3 is TGTGCCAGCCCTCGCTTTCTCTCAGGGCACCTTCCGGCTAATGAAAAACTGTTTTTT. It specifies CASPRFLSGHLPANEKLFF.

The chain recombines TRBV7-7 with TRBJ2-7; 9 nucleotides agree with TRBD1. The CDR3 loop spans 15 amino acids. Germline CDR1 is SSHAT and CDR2 is FNYEAQ (reference sequence). J was trimmed by 7 bases and V by 5 bases; bases with no gene match: 12. CDR3 loop: CASSPSPGTGYEQYF. The DNA of the CDR3 is TGTGCCAGCAGCCCGAGTCCCGGGACAGGGTATGAGCAGTACTTC. Supplemented by reference TRBV7-7 and TRBJ2-7, the full variable domain reads GAGVSQSPRYKVTKRGQDVTLRCDPISSHATLYWYQQALGQGPEFLTYFNYEAQPDKSGLPSDRFSAERPEGSISTLTIQRTEQRDSAMYRCASSPSPGTGYEQYFGPGTRLTVT.

The chain employs TRBV7-9 and TRBJ2-7; maybe TRBD1 (5 bases). The CDR3 is 16 residues long. Looked up from germline, CDR1 is SEHNR and CDR2 is FQNEAQ (reference sequence). Trimming left V 1 base short and J 3 bases short, with 16 bases between. The CDR3 loop is CASSLDQGNFDYEQYF. The CDR3 DNA reads TGTGCCAGCAGCTTAGACCAGGGAAACTTTGACTACGAGCAGTACTTC.

V gene TRBV19 combines with J gene TRBJ2-7; the D gene is possibly TRBD2 (5 bases). This CDR3 has 13 amino acids. CDR1 and CDR2 from the germline V gene are LNHDA and SQIVND (reference sequence). V was cut by 1 base and J by 2 bases, with 6 bases left in between. The CDR3 loop is CASSIGLTYEQYF. The CDR3 bases are TGTGCCAGTAGTATAGGACTAACCTACGAGCAGTACTTC. The whole variable domain, filled in from reference TRBV19 and TRBJ2-7, reads DGGITQSPKYLFRKEGQNVTLSCEQNLNHDAMYWYRQDPGQGLRLIYYSQIVNDFQKGDIAEGYSVSREKKESFPLTVTSAQKNPTAFYLCASSIGLTYEQYFGPGTRLTVT.

This clone has only one observation. Here the CDR3 DNA reads TGTGCCAGCAGCTTGGACGGGGGAAGAGGCTACACCTTC. Translating it yields CASSLDGGRGYTF. The chain employs TRBV7-9 and TRBJ1-2, with D perhaps TRBD1 (5 bases). V dropped 3 bases and J dropped 8 bases, with 13 bases sitting between them. Germline V gene sequence: CDR1 SEHNR, CDR2 FQNEAQ (reference sequence). CDR3 length: 13 amino acids. Full variable domain (missing parts from reference TRBV7-9 and TRBJ1-2): DTGVSQNPRHKITKRGQNVTFRCDPISEHNRLYWYRQTLGQGPEFLTYFQNEAQLEKSRLLSDRFSAERPKGSFSTLEIQRTEQGDSAMYLCASSLDGGRGYTFGSGTRLTVV.

The gene calls are TRBV30 and TRBJ1-2; no clear D gene. Looked up from germline, CDR1 is GTSNPN and CDR2 is SVGIG (reference sequence). V was cut by 0 bases and J by 3 bases, with 11 bases left in between. This CDR3 has 14 amino acids. The CDR3 region is CAWSVPPSDYGYTF. CDR3 in DNA: TGTGCCTGGAGTGTCCCCCCGTCGGACTATGGCTACACCTTC.

The V and J genes are TRBV7-2 and TRBJ2-3; maybe TRBD2 (5 bases). Germline V gene sequence: CDR1 SGHTA, CDR2 FQGNSA. The CDR3 sequence is 14 residues long. Trimming removed 4 bases at V and 4 bases at J, with 12 bases between. DNA for the CDR3: TGTGCCAGCAGCTGGCTAGCAAAGGCAGATACGCAGTATTTT. This sequence encodes CASSWLAKADTQYF.

The chain couples TRBV28 to TRBJ1-4; 8 nucleotides align to TRBD1. V lost 7 bases, J lost 3 bases, and 4 bases stayed unmatched. Germline CDR1 and CDR2: MDHEN and SYDVKM. CDR3 length equals 14 residues. This CDR3 is CASTRQGSNEKLFF. The CDR3 nucleotides read TGTGCCAGCACCAGACAGGGGTCTAATGAAAAACTGTTTTTT. Based on the CDR3 plus reference TRBV28 and TRBJ1-4, the full variable domain is DVKVTQSSRYLVKRTGEKVFLECVQDMDHENMFWYRQDPGLGLRLIYFSYDVKMKEKGDIPEGYSVSREKKERFSLILESASTNQTSMYLCASTRQGSNEKLFFGSGTQLSVL.

The chain combines TRBV19 with TRBJ2-1; 16 bases are shared with TRBD2. Trimming cost V 4 bases and J 7 bases; bases outside gene matches: 10. The CDR3 length is 18 residues. Looked up from germline, CDR1 is LNHDA and CDR2 is SQIVND (reference sequence). The CDR3 DNA is TGTGCCAGTAGTACCTACCCGGGACTAGCGGGAGGGTTGAATGAGCAGTTCTTC. Protein product: CASSTYPGLAGGLNEQFF.

This clone was picked up one time. This sample includes further DNA sequences coding for the same CDR3. J is TRBJ2-3 and V is TRBV18; 9 bases are a match to TRBD2. In germline, CDR1 is KGHSH, CDR2 LQKENI. The CDR3 contains 16 residues. After removal of 3 bases from V and 2 bases from J, the junction contained 6 bases not matched to a gene. In nucleotides, the CDR3 is TGTGCCAGCTCACCGCGGCTAGCGGGATCCACAGATACGCAGTATTTT. It encodes CASSPRLAGSTDTQYF.

The chain links TRBV7-8 to TRBJ1-1; the D is unclear. The CDR3 runs 13 residues. The V end was cut by 4 bases, the J end by 5 bases, with 11 bases between. From germline, CDR1 is SGHVS and CDR2 FQNEAQ. The chain's CDR3 is CASSSWTGTEAFF. In nucleotides, the CDR3 is TGTGCCAGCAGCTCTTGGACGGGAACTGAAGCTTTCTTT. The variable domain in full, completed from reference TRBV7-8 and TRBJ1-1, reads GAGVSQSPRYKVAKRGQDVALRCDPISGHVSLFWYQQALGQGPEFLTYFQNEAQLDKSGLPSDRFFAERPEGSVSTLKIQRTQQEDSAVYLCASSSWTGTEAFFGQGTRLTVV.

This clone was counted only a few times. The chain is built from TRBV2 and TRBJ2-1; D ambiguous. The length of the CDR3 is 12 residues. Trimming removed 6 bases at V and 9 bases at J, with 12 bases between. CDR1 SNHLY and CDR2 FYNNEI come from the germline V gene. CDR3 protein: CASRPASGEQFF. The CDR3 region has the DNA TGTGCCAGCAGGCCCGCCTCCGGTGAGCAGTTCTTC.

This clone was counted between two and nine times. The rearrangement uses TRBV9 and TRBJ2-2; possibly TRBD2 for D (6 bases). Germline V gene sequence: CDR1 SGDLS, CDR2 YYNGEE. V lost 3 bases and J lost 0, with 15 bases in between. This CDR3 contains 17 residues. In DNA, the CDR3 is TGTGCCAGCAGCGCTAGGTCCGGGACTCCGAACACCGGGGAGCTGTTTTTT. Its translation is CASSARSGTPNTGELFF.

The chain has TRBV6-5 and TRBJ2-6; D might be TRBD1 (6 bases). This CDR3 spans 15 amino acids. The V gene lost 6 bases and the J gene lost 1 base, with 10 bases spanning the gap. CDR1 and CDR2 (germline): MNHEY, SVGAGI. The DNA of the CDR3 is TGTGCCAGCAGCCGACAGGCGTCTGGGGCCAACGTCCTGACTTTC. Amino acids: CASSRQASGANVLTF.

The chain carries TRBV5-4 and TRBJ2-5; TRBD1 matches at 7 bases. The CDR3 spans 14 residues. CDR1 is SGHNT and CDR2 is YYREEE in the germline V gene (reference sequence). J lost 5 bases, V lost 4 bases, and 8 bases had no gene match. The CDR3 sequence is CASSDTGVRETQYF. CDR3 bases: TGTGCCAGCAGCGACACAGGGGTCAGGGAGACCCAGTACTTC.